The 17 T cell receptor beta chains reported below all come from one sample, sequenced in a study of cytotoxic CD8 clonotypes in ibrutinib-treated CLL. Profiled with immunoSEQ multiplex PCR; TCRdb holds only in-frame clones, not every one. The table records under 150,000 clones, around 84% of them present only once. Sample: PBMCs, taken after 36 months of ibrutinib treatment. These receptors were collected from a human donor with chronic lymphocytic leukemia.

The V call is TRBV5-1, the J call TRBJ2-6; no clear D gene. Germline V CDR1 and CDR2: SGHRS, YFSETQ. The CDR3 runs 17 residues. The V end lost 4 bases, the J end lost 0 bases, and 14 bases lay between the germline ends. The DNA for the CDR3 is TGCGCCAGCAGCCCACCCCTAACCGCCTCTGGGGCCAACGTCCTGACTTTC. It is translated as CASSPPLTASGANVLTF.

This clone was seen a handful of times. V usage is TRBV28 and J usage is TRBJ1-5, with unresolved D. V was trimmed by 8 bases and J by 0 bases, leaving 11 bases between them. In germline, CDR1 is MDHEN, CDR2 SYDVKM. This CDR3 region has 14 residues. In DNA, the CDR3 is TGTGCCAGCTCAAATCGGTATAGCAATCAGCCCCAGCATTTT. Translating it yields CASSNRYSNQPQHF.

In this sample, this clone turned up a few times. The chain has TRBV5-1 and TRBJ2-1; 9 bases are a match to TRBD2. Per germline, CDR1 SGHRS and CDR2 YFSETQ. The V gene end was trimmed by 4 bases and the J gene end by 4 bases; junction bases not matched to a gene: 9. The CDR3 runs to 16 residues. The CDR3 loop reads CASSNTGTSRYNEQFF. CDR3 DNA: TGCGCCAGCAGCAATACCGGGACTAGCCGATACAATGAGCAGTTCTTC.

The gene calls are TRBV30 and TRBJ1-2; TRBD1 matches 10 bases. The trim removed 5 bases at V and 6 bases at J, leaving 3 bases unmatched. The V gene's germline CDR1 is GTSNPN and CDR2 SVGIG (reference sequence). The CDR3 totals 12 residues. DNA for the CDR3: TGTGCCTGGTTGGGACAGGGGCATGGCTACACCTTC. Translated: CAWLGQGHGYTF.

The rearrangement uses TRBV5-1 and TRBJ2-5; D call uncertain. Germline V lookup: CDR1 SGHRS, CDR2 YFSETQ. The CDR3 spans 14 residues. Trimming took off 1 base at V and 1 base at J, with 8 bases between the two ends. The CDR3 spells CASSLRPSQETQYF. CDR3 DNA: TGCGCCAGCAGCTTGCGGCCGAGCCAAGAGACCCAGTACTTC.

The chain employs TRBV12-5 and TRBJ1-6; D remains ambiguous. Germline V gives CDR1 LGHNT, CDR2 FRNRAP. The CDR3 loop spans 14 amino acids. V dropped 2 bases and J dropped 0 bases, with 2 bases sitting between them. Here the CDR3 reads CASGLSSYNSPLHF. CDR3 DNA: TGTGCTAGTGGTTTGAGCTCCTATAATTCACCCCTCCACTTT. Complete variable domain (other parts from reference TRBV12-5 and TRBJ1-6): DARVTQTPRHKVTEMGQEVTMRCQPILGHNTVFWYRQTMMQGLELLAYFRNRAPLDDSGMPKDRFSAEMPDATLATLKIQPSEPRDSAVYFCASGLSSYNSPLHFGNGTRLTVT.

The rearrangement uses TRBV6-1 and TRBJ2-2; D possibly corresponds to TRBD2 (5 bases). Trimming shortened V by 6 bases and J by 4 bases, and 12 bases separated the two germline ends. Germline values: CDR1 MNHNS, CDR2 SASEGT. The CDR3 covers 14 residues. In DNA, the CDR3 is TGTGCCAGCAGCCGGGGTCCAGGCACCGGGGAGCTGTTTTTT. This sequence encodes CASSRGPGTGELFF.

This clone was seen just once. The CDR3 coding sequence is TGTGCCAGCAGTGAAGGGACTACCTCAACCCAGTACTTC. Translating it yields CASSEGTTSTQYF. The gene calls are TRBV6-1 and TRBJ2-5, with a tentative D call TRBD2 (6 bases). The germline V gene encodes CDR1 MNHNS and CDR2 SASEGT. The CDR3 contains 13 residues. Trimming took off 1 base at V and 8 bases at J, with 11 bases between the two ends.

This clone has just a few counts. The chain uses TRBV30 and TRBJ2-2; 7 bases agree with TRBD1. Looked up from germline, CDR1 is GTSNPN and CDR2 is SVGIG (reference sequence). V lost 4 bases, J lost 4 bases, and 9 bases stayed unmatched. The CDR3 covers 15 residues. The CDR3 sequence: CAWTRQGASTGELFF. The CDR3 region has the DNA TGTGCCTGGACTCGACAGGGTGCGAGCACCGGGGAGCTGTTTTTT.

This CDR3 reads CASSPKGFSNYGYTF. The DNA for the CDR3 is TGTGCCAGCAGCCCGAAGGGGTTTTCGAACTATGGCTACACCTTC. This chain links TRBV7-2 with TRBJ1-2; tentative D call: TRBD1 (5 bases). In germline, CDR1 is SGHTA, CDR2 FQGNSA. The CDR3 has 15 residues. V was pared by 5 bases and J by 2 bases, with 15 bases between.

The CDR3 loop is CASSTGQGPYGYTF. CDR3 bases: TGTGCCAGCAGCACAGGACAGGGACCATATGGCTACACCTTC. The chain uses TRBV7-9 and TRBJ1-2, with 8 bases that match TRBD1. Per germline, CDR1 SEHNR and CDR2 FQNEAQ (reference sequence). The CDR3 is made up of 14 amino acids. Unmatched junction bases numbered 7, after V lost 5 bases and J lost 5 bases. Full variable domain (missing parts from reference TRBV7-9 and TRBJ1-2): DTGVSQNPRHKITKRGQNVTFRCDPISEHNRLYWYRQTLGQGPEFLTYFQNEAQLEKSRLLSDRFSAERPKGSFSTLEIQRTEQGDSAMYLCASSTGQGPYGYTFGSGTRLTVV.

This chain connects TRBV5-5 to TRBJ2-5, with 9 bases lining up with TRBD2. CDR1 is SGHKS, CDR2 YYEKEE, per germline (reference sequence). Trimming took 2 bases from V and 5 from J; bases not matched to a gene: 7. This CDR3 is 15 amino acids long. The CDR3 loop is CASSFGLARLETQYF. The CDR3 DNA sequence: TGTGCCAGCAGCTTTGGACTAGCGCGGCTGGAGACCCAGTACTTC.

The CDR3 region has the DNA TGTGCCAGCAGCTTAGGAGTTGGATTCACTGAAGCTTTCTTT. This sequence encodes CASSLGVGFTEAFF. The chain uses TRBV7-9 and TRBJ1-1, with no clear D. V shed 1 base and J shed 4 bases, with 10 bases lying between them. Germline V gene lookup returns CDR1 SEHNR and CDR2 FQNEAQ (reference sequence). CDR3 length: 14 amino acids.

The V and J genes are TRBV5-1 and TRBJ1-4; a possible D gene is TRBD1 (6 bases). Deletions cut 0 bases from V and 9 bases from J, with 18 bases between. Germline lookup yields CDR1 SGHRS and CDR2 YFSETQ. This CDR3 has 16 residues. DNA for the CDR3: TGCGCCAGCAGCTTGGCGAGGGACACACAGGGACAAAAACTGTTTTTT. This sequence encodes CASSLARDTQGQKLFF.

This chain connects TRBV5-4 to TRBJ2-6; D unclear. The germline CDR1 and CDR2 sequences are SGHNT and YYREEE (reference sequence). CDR3 size: 16 residues. V was pared by 0 bases and J by 0 bases, with 7 bases between. CDR3 bases: TGTGCCAGCAGCTTGGTTCGCGGCTCTGGGGCCAACGTCCTGACTTTC. Translation: CASSLVRGSGANVLTF.

This clone has only one observation. The rearrangement uses TRBV28 and TRBJ2-5; D gene ambiguous. Germline CDR1 MDHEN, CDR2 SYDVKM. The CDR3 has 14 amino acids. The germline V and J ends were trimmed by 4 bases and 2 bases, with 11 bases remaining between them. CDR3 sequence reads: CASSYPLRQETQYF. The DNA of the CDR3 is TGTGCCAGCAGTTACCCCCTTCGGCAAGAGACCCAGTACTTC. The full variable domain, in which reference TRBV28 and TRBJ2-5 provide the parts outside the CDR3, is DVKVTQSSRYLVKRTGEKVFLECVQDMDHENMFWYRQDPGLGLRLIYFSYDVKMKEKGDIPEGYSVSREKKERFSLILESASTNQTSMYLCASSYPLRQETQYFGPGTRLLVL.

This rearrangement joins TRBV18 to TRBJ2-6, with D possibly matching TRBD1 (6 bases). There are 14 residues in the CDR3. Germline V lookup: CDR1 KGHSH, CDR2 LQKENI. V was cut by 3 bases and J by 8 bases, with 11 bases left in between. Written as DNA, the CDR3 is TGTGCCAGCTCACCCGTGGGACACTCCAACGTCCTGACTTTC. This sequence encodes CASSPVGHSNVLTF. Drawing the rest from reference TRBV18 and TRBJ2-6, the complete variable domain is NAGVMQNPRHLVRRRGQEARLRCSPMKGHSHVYWYRQLPEEGLKFMVYLQKENIIDESGMPKERFSAEFPKEGPSILRIQQVVRGDSAAYFCASSPVGHSNVLTFGAGSRLTVL.